This T cell receptor beta chain stems from a study of chemoradiotherapy in HPV16-positive cancers. The overall study: Functional T-cell assays on a couple of HPV16-positive patients' cells defined candidate HPV-specific clones and common TCR motifs. Findings and caveats of the study: Candidate HPV-specific clones and E7-related TCR motifs grew in tumor during treatment.

Assay used: immunoSEQ multiplex PCR; TCRdb lists only in-frame clones, some missing. This table holds about 14,000 clones, more than 70% found once. CDR3 length: 15 residues. Germline CDR1 reads SGHAT; CDR2 reads FQNNGV. V lost 0 bases and J lost 6; bases outside the gene matches: 5. Details on this clone: Antigen unknown.

The source was tumor tissue, collected from a patient who underwent chemoradiotherapy. J is TRBJ2-7 and V is TRBV11-2, with TRBD2 matching 10 bases. This TCR was sampled from a human donor with HPV-associated anogenital cancer. The CDR3 sequence: CASSLDRTSGGEQYF. DNA of the CDR3: TGTGCCAGCAGCTTAGATAGGACTAGCGGAGGCGAGCAGTACTTC.